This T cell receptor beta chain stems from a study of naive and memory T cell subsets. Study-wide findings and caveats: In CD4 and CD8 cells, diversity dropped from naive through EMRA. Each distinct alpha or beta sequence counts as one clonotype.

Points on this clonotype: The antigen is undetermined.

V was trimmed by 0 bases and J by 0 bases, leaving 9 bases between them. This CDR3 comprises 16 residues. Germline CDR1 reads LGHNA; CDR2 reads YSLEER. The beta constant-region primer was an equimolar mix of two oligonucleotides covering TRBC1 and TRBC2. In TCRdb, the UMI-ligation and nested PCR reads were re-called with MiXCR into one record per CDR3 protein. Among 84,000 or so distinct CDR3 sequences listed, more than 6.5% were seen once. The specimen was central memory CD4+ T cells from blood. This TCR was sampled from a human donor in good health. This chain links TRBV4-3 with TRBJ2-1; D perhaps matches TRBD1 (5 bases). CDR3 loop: CASSQDHRSSYNEQFF. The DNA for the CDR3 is TGCGCCAGCAGCCAAGATCACAGGAGCTCCTACAATGAGCAGTTCTTC.